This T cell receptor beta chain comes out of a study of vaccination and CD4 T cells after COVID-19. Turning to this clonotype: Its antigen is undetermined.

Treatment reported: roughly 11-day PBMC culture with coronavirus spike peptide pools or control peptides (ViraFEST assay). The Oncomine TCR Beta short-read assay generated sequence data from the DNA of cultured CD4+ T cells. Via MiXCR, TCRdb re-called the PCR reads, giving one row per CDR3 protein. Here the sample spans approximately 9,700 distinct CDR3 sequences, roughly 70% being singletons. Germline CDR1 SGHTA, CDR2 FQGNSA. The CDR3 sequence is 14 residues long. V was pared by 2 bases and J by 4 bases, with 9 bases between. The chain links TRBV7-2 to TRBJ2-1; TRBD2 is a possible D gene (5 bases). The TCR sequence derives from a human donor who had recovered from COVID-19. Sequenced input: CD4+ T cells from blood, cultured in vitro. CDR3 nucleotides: TGTGCCAGCAGCTTACTACCGGGGTACAATGAGCAGTTCTTC. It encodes CASSLLPGYNEQFF. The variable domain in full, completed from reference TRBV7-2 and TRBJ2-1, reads GAGVSQSPSNKVTEKGKDVELRCDPISGHTALYWYRQSLGQGLEFLIYFQGNSAPDKSGLPSDRFSAERTGGSVSTLTIQRTQQEDSAVYLCASSLLPGYNEQFFGPGTRLTVL.